These 26 T cell receptor beta chains share one sample of origin, sequenced in a study of CD8 T cells in ankylosing spondylitis. One entry per CDR3 protein, called by TCRdb with MiXCR from the 5' RACE reads. This repertoire shows 670,000 or so distinct CDR3 sequences, roughly 20% found once; its top ten account for roughly a fifth. These receptors' targets are unknown. General study results and limits: A motif in TCR beta, a set of eight highly homologous variants, appeared characteristic of ankylosing spondylitis blood.

Sequenced: blood, either unsorted or a sorted T cell fraction (not recorded which). The origin of the receptors is a male donor with ankylosing spondylitis.

This clonotype was seen many times. This chain connects TRBV27 to TRBJ1-2, with D unclear. The CDR3 sequence is 18 residues long. Per the germline V gene, CDR1 is MNHEY and CDR2 is SMNVEV (reference sequence). Trimming cost V 4 bases and J 2 bases, with 23 bases left between them. This CDR3 reads CASSSLLAYSEVNYGYTF. CDR3 sequence (DNA): TGTGCCAGCAGTTCCCTCCTTGCCTACTCGGAGGTGAACTATGGCTACACCTTC.

This clonotype turned up a few times. The CDR3 DNA is TGCAGCGTTGAAGATCACGCACAGGGAGGCGGCTACACCTTC. As protein: CSVEDHAQGGGYTF. The V and J genes are TRBV29-1 and TRBJ1-2; a weak D match, TRBD1 (6 bases). Trimming left V 0 bases short and J 8 bases short, with 16 bases between. This CDR3 comprises 14 residues. Germline-derived CDR1 and CDR2 are SQVTM and ANQGSEA.

This clonotype was observed a few times. The chain links TRBV16 to TRBJ2-3; D call uncertain. V lost 0 bases, J lost 5 bases, and 3 bases lay in between. The CDR3 consists of 12 residues. Germline V gene sequence: CDR1 KGHSY, CDR2 FQNENV. The CDR3 spells CASSQSEDTQYF. CDR3 in DNA: TGTGCCAGCAGCCAATCAGAAGATACGCAGTATTTT.

The J gene is TRBJ2-7, the V gene TRBV13; maybe TRBD1 (7 bases). This CDR3 comprises 17 residues. Trimming pared 5 bases from V and 0 bases from J, leaving 20 bases between. Germline CDR1 and CDR2: PRHDT and FYEKMQ (reference sequence). For the CDR3, the DNA is TGTGCCAGCAGCACTGGAGGGTGGGACAGTAGCTCCTACGAGCAGTACTTC. Its protein is CASSTGGWDSSSYEQYF.

V usage is TRBV20-1 and J usage is TRBJ2-7; TRBD2 agrees at 7 bases. The germline V gene has CDR1 DFQATT and CDR2 SNEGSKA (reference sequence). The CDR3 extends over 15 amino acids. Trimming removed 3 bases from V and 0 bases from J; junction bases left unmatched: 8. The CDR3 DNA is TGCAGTGCTAGTAGGGAGGGTTCCTACTCCTACGAGCAGTACTTC. It is translated as CSASREGSYSYEQYF.

The chain carries TRBV29-1 and TRBJ1-1; 8 bases align to TRBD1. The CDR3 length is 13 residues. V shed 6 bases and J 1 base; nucleotides not matched to a gene: 4. Germline V gives CDR1 SQVTM, CDR2 ANQGSEA. The chain's CDR3 is CSVAGQGNTEAFF. The DNA of the CDR3 is TGCAGCGTCGCCGGACAGGGGAACACTGAAGCTTTCTTT.

The rearrangement uses TRBV5-1 and TRBJ2-2; a possible D gene is TRBD2 (6 bases). Germline V gene sequence: CDR1 SGHRS, CDR2 YFSETQ. The germline V and J ends were trimmed by 5 bases and 1 base, with 9 bases remaining between them. There are 14 residues in the CDR3. The CDR3 protein is CASRLARNTGELFF. The CDR3 DNA follows: TGCGCCAGCAGGCTAGCGCGGAACACCGGGGAGCTGTTTTTT.

This chain uses TRBV20-1 with TRBJ1-5; a possible D gene is TRBD1 (6 bases). V dropped 6 bases and J dropped 2 bases, with 11 bases sitting between them. The germline gives CDR1 DFQATT, CDR2 SNEGSKA (reference sequence). The CDR3 sequence is 13 residues long. For the CDR3, the DNA is TGCAGTGCGAGGGGGGTTGGCAATCAGCCCCAGCATTTT. The encoded protein is CSARGVGNQPQHF.

A note on this clonotype: An end of the junction does not agree with germline; a read error may underlie this. The chain combines TRBV4-3 with TRBJ2-1, with 9 nucleotides matching TRBD1. The CDR3 loop spans 17 amino acids. Germline V gene lookup returns CDR1 LGHNA and CDR2 YSLEER. CDR3 loop: CAGSQDAATGGYGEQFF. CDR3 nucleotides: TGCGCCGGCAGCCAAGATGCGGCAACAGGGGGCTATGGTGAGCAGTTCTTC.

In its sample, this clonotype was seen a few times. J is TRBJ2-3 and V is TRBV7-2; 9 positions match TRBD2. After removal of 0 bases from V and 0 bases from J, the junction contained 13 bases not matched to a gene. Germline V gives CDR1 SGHTA, CDR2 FQGNSA. This CDR3 has 20 amino acids. The CDR3 DNA follows: TGTGCCAGCAGCTTAGCACCCGCCCTAGCGGGGCCCTCTAGCACAGATACGCAGTATTTT. Its protein product is CASSLAPALAGPSSTDTQYF. Full variable domain (missing parts from reference TRBV7-2 and TRBJ2-3): GAGVSQSPSNKVTEKGKDVELRCDPISGHTALYWYRQSLGQGLEFLIYFQGNSAPDKSGLPSDRFSAERTGGSVSTLTIQRTQQEDSAVYLCASSLAPALAGPSSTDTQYFGPGTRLTVL.

The J gene is TRBJ2-3, the V gene TRBV11-2; tentative D call: TRBD1 (6 bases). The CDR3 covers 17 residues. Per the germline V gene, CDR1 is SGHAT and CDR2 is FQNNGV. V lost 6 bases and J 2 bases, leaving 21 bases between the germline ends. This CDR3 reads CASRVSYRQGNTDTQYF. The CDR3 nucleotides are TGTGCCAGCAGGGTTAGCTATCGGCAGGGGAACACAGATACGCAGTATTTT.

This clonotype was detected only a few times. V gene TRBV6-6 combines with J gene TRBJ2-1; D remains ambiguous. V was pared by 7 bases and J by 7 bases, with 8 bases between. The germline V gene encodes CDR1 MNHNY and CDR2 SVGAGI (reference sequence). This CDR3 contains 11 residues. The CDR3 loop is CASTHGNEQFF. CDR3 DNA sequence: TGTGCCAGCACCCACGGTAATGAGCAGTTCTTC.

This clonotype occurred a few times. The chain joins TRBV6-1 to TRBJ1-5; 8 nucleotides agree with TRBD1. The junction had 7 bases not matched to a gene; V was cut back by 6 bases and J by 0 bases. Germline assignment: CDR1 MNHNS and CDR2 SASEGT. This CDR3 is 16 amino acids long. The CDR3 here is CASSTGQGYSNQPQHF. Here the CDR3 DNA reads TGTGCCAGCAGCACCGGACAGGGTTATAGCAATCAGCCCCAGCATTTT.

This chain connects TRBV2 to TRBJ1-2; 8 nucleotides match TRBD1. The CDR3 sequence is 13 residues long. The germline CDR1 and CDR2 sequences are SNHLY and FYNNEI. V lost 7 bases to trimming and J lost 8 bases; unmatched junction nucleotides: 9. CDR3 sequence reads: CASMRTGIDGYTF. The CDR3 nucleotides read TGTGCCAGCATGAGGACAGGGATTGACGGCTACACCTTC.

The J gene is TRBJ1-1, the V gene TRBV12-3 or TRBV12-4, with D possibly TRBD1 on 5 matching bases. V lost 10 bases and J 1 base, leaving 10 bases between the germline ends. The CDR3 sequence is 12 residues long. CDR3 loop: CATRQPNTEAFF. The CDR3 DNA sequence: TGTGCCACTAGACAGCCGAACACTGAAGCTTTCTTT.

This clonotype was recorded a few times. The gene calls are TRBV3-1 and TRBJ1-1; no firm D call. V was pared by 5 bases and J by 3 bases, with 10 bases between. The CDR3 is made up of 13 amino acids. The germline CDR1 and CDR2 sequences are LGHDT and YNNKEL (reference sequence). The CDR3 region is CASSSPLDTEAFF. The CDR3 region has the DNA TGTGCCAGCAGCTCACCCCTGGACACTGAAGCTTTCTTT.

This clonotype came up a few times. The chain combines TRBV28 with TRBJ1-5; no definite D call. Trimming shortened V by 4 bases and J by 2 bases, and 9 bases separated the two germline ends. The CDR3 totals 14 residues. Germline loops: CDR1 MDHEN, CDR2 SYDVKM. The CDR3 loop reads CASSWLGGNQPQHF. In DNA form, the CDR3 reads TGTGCCAGCAGTTGGTTAGGAGGCAATCAGCCCCAGCATTTT.

This clonotype was observed at least ten times. J is TRBJ2-3 and V is TRBV4-3; 9 bases agree with TRBD2. V lost 0 bases, J lost 4 bases, and 5 bases stayed unmatched. CDR1 and CDR2 from the germline V gene are LGHNA and YSLEER. The CDR3 contains 16 residues. CDR3 loop: CASSQEGGRAADTQYF. As DNA, the CDR3 is TGCGCCAGCAGCCAAGAAGGCGGGAGGGCCGCAGATACGCAGTATTTT.

This chain joins TRBV6-6 and TRBJ1-5, with D uncertain. The V end was cut by 6 bases, the J end by 12 bases, with 3 bases between. The CDR3 extends over 8 amino acids. The V gene's germline CDR1 is MNHNY and CDR2 SVGAGI (reference sequence). CDR3: CASRGQHF. The DNA for the CDR3 is TGTGCCAGCAGAGGCCAGCATTTT.

A remark on this clonotype: One end of the junction is discordant with germline, which a read error may explain. The chain uses TRBV7-9 and TRBJ1-1, with D perhaps matching TRBD1 (6 bases). The germline gives CDR1 SEHNR, CDR2 FQNEAQ (reference sequence). The CDR3 sequence is 15 residues long. The CDR3 sequence is CASSFPGEGSTGAFF. Here the CDR3 DNA reads TGTGCCAGCAGCTTCCCAGGGGAAGGGAGCACTGGAGCTTTCTTT.

This clonotype showed up just a few times. The chain carries TRBV12-3 or TRBV12-4 and TRBJ2-1; D is ambiguous. The CDR3 runs 12 residues. Trimming removed 4 bases from V and 9 bases from J, with 10 bases in between. CDR3 bases: TGTGCCAGCAGTTCCGGCTACGGTGAGCAGTTCTTC. Amino acid sequence: CASSSGYGEQFF.

This rearrangement joins TRBV27 to TRBJ1-5; 8 bases fit TRBD1. V shed 6 bases, J shed 5 bases, and the junction held 6 bases outside the gene matches. This CDR3 has 14 amino acids. The germline V gene encodes CDR1 MNHEY and CDR2 SMNVEV (reference sequence). CDR3 amino acids: CASSRIQGDQPQHF. The CDR3 nucleotides read TGTGCCAGCAGCCGGATACAGGGGGATCAGCCCCAGCATTTT.

This sequence joins TRBV10-2 and TRBJ2-7; D is ambiguous. Germline V gene sequence: CDR1 WSHSY, CDR2 SAAADI. CDR3 length equals 14 residues. Between the trimmed V and J ends, which lost 4 bases and 0 bases, there was a span of 10 bases. DNA for the CDR3: TGCGCCAGCAGTGTGTTTAGATCCTCCTACGAGCAGTACTTC. Its translation is CASSVFRSSYEQYF.

The chain links TRBV12-3 or TRBV12-4 to TRBJ1-1; 7 bases agree with TRBD1. The CDR3 extends over 16 amino acids. Trimming at V came to 2 bases and at J to 6 bases, leaving 12 bases not matched to a gene. In nucleotides, the CDR3 is TGTGCCAGCAGTTTAATCCCGTCCGGGACAGATTCTGAAGCTTTCTTT. Translation gives CASSLIPSGTDSEAFF.

At least ten counts were recorded for this clonotype. This sequence joins TRBV27 and TRBJ1-1; D unclear. This CDR3 contains 13 residues. V was shortened by 5 bases and J by 4 bases, with 11 bases between the two germline ends. Germline V lookup: CDR1 MNHEY, CDR2 SMNVEV (reference sequence). As DNA, the CDR3 is TGTGCCAGCAGTCCCTCGTGGGGCACTGAAGCTTTCTTT. Translated: CASSPSWGTEAFF.

This clonotype was seen more than once but under ten times. This chain uses TRBV18 with TRBJ2-1; D is perhaps TRBD2 (6 bases). Trimming removed 0 bases at V and 3 bases at J, with 9 bases between. The CDR3 spans 15 residues. Per germline, CDR1 KGHSH and CDR2 LQKENI. CDR3 bases: TGTGCCAGCTCACCACCGGAGGACTACTACAATGAGCAGTTCTTC. Its protein is CASSPPEDYYNEQFF. Full variable domain (remainder filled in from reference TRBV18 and TRBJ2-1): NAGVMQNPRHLVRRRGQEARLRCSPMKGHSHVYWYRQLPEEGLKFMVYLQKENIIDESGMPKERFSAEFPKEGPSILRIQQVVRGDSAAYFCASSPPEDYYNEQFFGPGTRLTVL.